Shown below are 32 T cell receptor beta chains from a single sample sequenced in a study of Ad26.COV2.S vaccination and SARS-CoV-2 variants. Stated treatment: approximately 18 received Ad26.COV2.S at low or high dose, single or two shots; about 5 received placebo; per-sample allocation not given. At day 63 after the first vaccine or placebo injection, samples were drawn. Sequencing used immunoSEQ multiplex PCR; TCRdb keeps in-frame clones, though not all of them. The sample gives approximately 360,000 clones, roughly four fifths of which show up once; around 7.4% is in the top ten. The sample consisted of peripheral blood, taken in a trial of Ad26.COV2.S vaccine versus placebo. Every receptor here comes from a person aged 18-65 years who received the Ad26.COV2.S COVID-19 vaccine or a placebo.

J is TRBJ1-5 and V is TRBV19, with D possibly TRBD1 on 5 matching bases. Trimming took off 7 bases at V and 2 bases at J, with 18 bases between the two ends. Germline V gene data show CDR1 as LNHDA and CDR2 as SQIVND (reference sequence). This CDR3 contains 16 residues. The CDR3 loop reads CASKGRLLGGNQPQHF. CDR3 coding DNA: TGTGCCAGTAAGGGGCGACTGCTGGGTGGCAATCAGCCCCAGCATTTT.

The chain links TRBV30 to TRBJ1-6; 8 nucleotides match TRBD1. Germline V gene lookup returns CDR1 GTSNPN and CDR2 SVGIG (reference sequence). The V and J ends lost 8 bases and 13 bases, in that order; junction bases with no gene match: 13. This CDR3 spans 13 amino acids. The chain's CDR3 is CADGQGDGTPLHF. For the CDR3, the DNA is TGTGCCGACGGACAGGGTGACGGTACGCCCCTCCACTTT.

The rearrangement joins TRBV27 to TRBJ1-5, with 7 bases lining up with TRBD1. This CDR3 region has 18 residues. Trimming took 0 bases from V and 6 from J; bases not matched to a gene: 14. The germline V gene has CDR1 MNHEY and CDR2 SMNVEV (reference sequence). The CDR3 DNA reads as TGTGCCAGCAGTTTATCTTGGTCGACAGGGAGGGTGGCTCAGCCCCAGCATTTT. Its protein is CASSLSWSTGRVAQPQHF.

This clone was seen more than once but under ten times. The V gene is TRBV7-2, the J gene TRBJ1-1; 7 bases line up with TRBD1. CDR3 length: 14 amino acids. Germline trimming cut 5 bases from V and 1 base from J; bases unmatched to any gene: 4. Germline V lookup: CDR1 SGHTA, CDR2 FQGNSA. The CDR3 loop reads CASSPGTANTEAFF. Written as DNA, the CDR3 is TGTGCCAGCAGCCCCGGGACAGCGAACACTGAAGCTTTCTTT. Variable domain in full (rest from reference TRBV7-2 and TRBJ1-1): GAGVSQSPSNKVTEKGKDVELRCDPISGHTALYWYRQSLGQGLEFLIYFQGNSAPDKSGLPSDRFSAERTGGSVSTLTIQRTQQEDSAVYLCASSPGTANTEAFFGQGTRLTVV.

This chain links TRBV7-9 with TRBJ1-1; no reliable D call. V lost 3 bases, J lost 5 bases, and 25 bases lay in between. CDR3 length equals 18 residues. The germline gives CDR1 SEHNR, CDR2 FQNEAQ (reference sequence). This CDR3 is CASSFVLGSQFDLTEAFF. The CDR3, as DNA: TGTGCCAGCAGCTTTGTTTTGGGATCCCAATTTGATCTTACTGAAGCTTTCTTT. The full variable domain, rest sourced from reference TRBV7-9 and TRBJ1-1, is DTGVSQNPRHKITKRGQNVTFRCDPISEHNRLYWYRQTLGQGPEFLTYFQNEAQLEKSRLLSDRFSAERPKGSFSTLEIQRTEQGDSAMYLCASSFVLGSQFDLTEAFFGQGTRLTVV.

This clone was detected only once. This chain connects TRBV4-2 to TRBJ1-2, with 7 bases lining up with TRBD1. The V gene end was trimmed by 1 base and the J gene end by 5 bases; junction bases not matched to a gene: 7. The CDR3 contains 15 residues. Germline-derived CDR1 and CDR2 are LGHNA and YNFKEQ. The CDR3 sequence: CASSQGTGEYYGYTF. For the CDR3, the DNA is TGTGCCAGCAGCCAAGGGACAGGAGAGTATTATGGCTACACCTTC.

V gene TRBV6-1 combines with J gene TRBJ1-5; TRBD1 might be the D (6 bases). Deletions cut 0 bases from V and 3 bases from J, with 18 bases between. In germline, CDR1 is MNHNS, CDR2 SASEGT. The CDR3 has 18 amino acids. CDR3 protein: CASSEAAPTGFYNQPQHF. In DNA form, the CDR3 reads TGTGCCAGCAGTGAAGCGGCCCCCACAGGGTTCTACAATCAGCCCCAGCATTTT.

The CDR3 loop is CASSIGETMNTEAFF. CDR3 DNA: TGTGCCAGTAGTATTGGGGAAACCATGAACACTGAAGCTTTCTTT. The rearrangement links TRBV19 to TRBJ1-1; D is uncertain. The V and J ends lost 3 bases and 0 bases respectively, with 11 bases between them. There are 15 residues in the CDR3. Germline loops: CDR1 LNHDA, CDR2 SQIVND (reference sequence).

V and J are TRBV28 and TRBJ1-1; no definite D call. Trimming took off 2 bases at V and 1 base at J, with 2 bases between the two ends. The CDR3 has 12 residues. In germline, CDR1 is MDHEN, CDR2 SYDVKM. CDR3 residues: CASSLRNTEAFF. Here the CDR3 DNA reads TGTGCCAGCAGTTTACGGAACACTGAAGCTTTCTTT.

V usage is TRBV5-1 and J usage is TRBJ1-2; D is ambiguous. From germline, CDR1 is SGHRS and CDR2 YFSETQ. The V and J ends lost 4 bases and 7 bases respectively, with 17 bases between them. The CDR3 totals 14 residues. The CDR3 coding sequence is TGCGCCAGCAGCGAAGGGCAACGGACGGTTGGCTACACCTTC. As protein: CASSEGQRTVGYTF.

DNA of the CDR3: TGTGCCAGCAGCTTAGATAATGGTATCTACAATGAGCAGTTCTTC. This encodes CASSLDNGIYNEQFF. V gene TRBV11-2 combines with J gene TRBJ2-1; D is ambiguous. CDR3 length: 15 residues. From germline, CDR1 is SGHAT and CDR2 FQNNGV. V was pared by 0 bases and J by 3 bases, with 9 bases between.

This clone was found a few times. The chain carries TRBV29-1 and TRBJ2-7, with D possibly matching TRBD2 (5 bases). Germline CDR1 reads SQVTM; CDR2 reads ANQGSEA. The CDR3 length is 14 residues. The V end was cut by 4 bases, the J end by 3 bases, with 16 bases between. CDR3 sequence (DNA): TGCAGCGTTGCCGGAACTAGGGCCTACTACGAGCAGTACTTC. As protein: CSVAGTRAYYEQYF.

The chain carries TRBV7-2 and TRBJ2-1; the match to TRBD2 covers 8 bases. The CDR3 is 15 amino acids. From germline, CDR1 is SGHTA and CDR2 FQGNSA. The ends lost 5 bases at V and 0 bases at J; junction bases unmatched: 3. This chain's CDR3 is CASSEGTSSYNEQFF. CDR3 bases: TGTGCCAGCAGCGAGGGGACTAGCTCCTACAATGAGCAGTTCTTC.

Here the CDR3 reads CASTGTVSVYEQYF. As DNA, the CDR3 is TGTGCCAGCACCGGGACAGTGAGTGTCTACGAGCAGTACTTC. The genes are TRBV7-8 and TRBJ2-7, with TRBD1 matching over 7 bases. The CDR3 extends over 14 amino acids. CDR1 SGHVS and CDR2 FQNEAQ come from the germline V gene. V dropped 7 bases and J dropped 3; count of bases not matched to a gene: 9.

Regarding this clone: This sample also contains other DNA sequences that code for the same CDR3. V usage is TRBV19 and J usage is TRBJ1-1; TRBD1 agrees at 7 bases. The CDR3 runs 13 residues. The germline CDR1 and CDR2 sequences are LNHDA and SQIVND (reference sequence). Unmatched junction bases numbered 3, after V lost 3 bases and J lost 5 bases. The CDR3, as DNA: TGTGCCAGTAGTATTAGGGGGCTGACTGAAGCTTTCTTT. It is translated as CASSIRGLTEAFF.

The CDR3 nucleotides read TGTGCCAGCAGCGTAGCAAGGGACAGGGGGCAGGATGGCTACACCTTC. Translation: CASSVARDRGQDGYTF. V and J are TRBV9 and TRBJ1-2; 12 nucleotides match TRBD1. The CDR3 sequence is 16 residues long. V shed 0 bases and J 6 bases; nucleotides not matched to a gene: 6. Germline CDR1 is SGDLS and CDR2 is YYNGEE.

The chain uses TRBV6-5 and TRBJ2-6; 7 nucleotides line up with TRBD2. This CDR3 is 16 amino acids long. Germline values: CDR1 MNHEY, CDR2 SVGAGI. The ends lost 4 bases at V and 3 bases at J; junction bases unmatched: 6. The CDR3 DNA reads TGTGCCAGCAGTTGGGGGGACTACGGTGGGGCCAACGTCCTGACTTTC. Its protein product is CASSWGDYGGANVLTF.

The V and J genes are TRBV4-3 and TRBJ2-1, with TRBD2 matching over 9 bases. The ends lost 4 bases at V and 8 bases at J; junction bases unmatched: 12. CDR3 length equals 16 residues. CDR1 and CDR2 from the germline V gene are LGHNA and YSLEER. As DNA, the CDR3 is TGCGCCAGCAGCCGCTCGGGGCGGGGGGGCCTGGATGAGCAGTTCTTC. The encoded protein is CASSRSGRGGLDEQFF.

This sequence joins TRBV27 and TRBJ2-1; tentative D call: TRBD2 (6 bases). This CDR3 region has 16 residues. The V end was cut by 4 bases, the J end by 7 bases, with 20 bases between. Germline CDR1 MNHEY, CDR2 SMNVEV (reference sequence). CDR3 sequence (DNA): TGTGCCAGCAGTTCGGGACTGGGCCCCATAGGTAATGAGCAGTTCTTC. Translation gives CASSSGLGPIGNEQFF.

The DNA for the CDR3 is TGTGCCAGCACCCGACAGGTGAATCAGCCCCAGCATTTT. Translated, it gives CASTRQVNQPQHF. The J gene is TRBJ1-5, the V gene TRBV7-8; possible D gene TRBD1, 6 bases. The CDR3 extends over 13 amino acids. V was pared by 7 bases and J by 4 bases, with 11 bases between. CDR1 is SGHVS, CDR2 FQNEAQ, per germline.

This clone was seen only once. The gene calls are TRBV3-1 (or the pseudogene TRBV3-2) and TRBJ2-3, with a weak D call TRBD2 (5 bases). The CDR3 covers 14 residues. Trimming cost V 4 bases and J 5 bases, with 13 bases left between them. Germline V lookup: CDR1 LGHDT, CDR2 YNNKEL (reference sequence). The CDR3 sequence is CASSLARDLDTQYF. CDR3 DNA sequence: TGTGCCAGCAGCCTAGCCCGGGATCTAGATACGCAGTATTTT.

This chain links TRBV5-5 with TRBJ2-2; 7 nucleotides match TRBD2. CDR1 and CDR2 (germline): SGHKS, YYEKEE (reference sequence). This CDR3 has 15 amino acids. The junction had 3 bases not matched to a gene; V was cut back by 1 base and J by 3 bases. The CDR3 sequence is CASSLNSGYTGELFF. In DNA form, the CDR3 reads TGTGCCAGCAGCTTGAATAGCGGGTACACCGGGGAGCTGTTTTTT.

V gene TRBV3-1 (or the pseudogene TRBV3-2) combines with J gene TRBJ1-1; D uncertain. V gave up 4 bases and J gave up 2 bases, with 11 bases separating them. Germline assignment: CDR1 LGHDT and CDR2 YNNKEL (reference sequence). CDR3 length: 14 amino acids. This chain's CDR3 is CASSLRHTNTEAFF. The CDR3, as DNA: TGTGCCAGCAGCCTAAGGCACACTAACACTGAAGCTTTCTTT.

V usage is TRBV5-1 and J usage is TRBJ2-3; the D is unclear. Germline CDR1 is SGHRS and CDR2 is YFSETQ. The CDR3 has 12 residues. Deletions cut 4 bases from V and 5 bases from J, with 8 bases between. The CDR3 spells CASSRIGDTQYF. The CDR3 DNA follows: TGCGCCAGCAGCCGCATAGGAGATACGCAGTATTTT.

The chain couples TRBV7-2 to TRBJ1-2; a weak D match, TRBD1 (5 bases). From germline, CDR1 is SGHTA and CDR2 FQGNSA. There are 15 residues in the CDR3. V was clipped by 5 bases and J by 1 base, with 14 bases between them. The CDR3 sequence: CASSPGGGYNYGYTF. Here the CDR3 DNA reads TGTGCCAGCAGCCCCGGGGGAGGGTATAACTATGGCTACACCTTC.

The chain joins TRBV6-4 to TRBJ2-2; no definite D call. Germline values: CDR1 MRHNA, CDR2 SNTAGT. The V and J ends lost 1 base and 6 bases respectively, with 9 bases between them. CDR3 length: 14 amino acids. The CDR3 nucleotides read TGTGCCAGCAGTGACTTCCTCTTGTCCGGGGAGCTGTTTTTT. This codes for CASSDFLLSGELFF.

The rearrangement joins TRBV7-6 to TRBJ2-5; D is perhaps TRBD1 (6 bases). The germline V gene encodes CDR1 SGHVS and CDR2 FNYEAQ. The CDR3 has 15 amino acids. V lost 5 bases and J lost 2, with 15 bases in between. The chain's CDR3 is CASSMDVGGQETQYF. The CDR3 DNA is TGTGCCAGCAGCATGGATGTAGGGGGTCAAGAGACCCAGTACTTC.

The chain uses TRBV6-5 and TRBJ2-2, with TRBD2 matching over 7 bases. From germline, CDR1 is MNHEY and CDR2 SVGAGI. The CDR3 extends over 14 amino acids. Germline trimming cut 2 bases from V and 7 bases from J; bases unmatched to any gene: 4. Here the CDR3 DNA reads TGTGCCAGCAGTTACGCGACTAGCCTCGGGGAGCTGTTTTTT. Protein sequence: CASSYATSLGELFF.

The chain carries TRBV7-9 and TRBJ2-3; 10 nucleotides agree with TRBD2. Germline assignment: CDR1 SEHNR and CDR2 FQNEAQ (reference sequence). The CDR3 sequence is 17 residues long. The V gene end was trimmed by 5 bases and the J gene end by 10 bases; junction bases not matched to a gene: 18. The CDR3 nucleotides are TGTGCCAGCAGCGAAAAGACTAGCGGGCACTGGGAGGATGCGCAGTATTTT. Protein product: CASSEKTSGHWEDAQYF.

This clone was seen only a few times. CDR3 DNA: TGTGCCAGCAGTTACTCGAAGAGCAATCAGCCCCAGCATTTT. This encodes CASSYSKSNQPQHF. The chain links TRBV6-5 to TRBJ1-5; no reliable D call. Germline-derived CDR1 and CDR2 are MNHEY and SVGAGI. Trimming removed 0 bases at V and 1 base at J, with 4 bases between. The CDR3 has 14 residues.

The chain joins TRBV6-5 to TRBJ2-5; D might be TRBD2 (5 bases). Germline values: CDR1 MNHEY, CDR2 SVGAGI. V lost 7 bases, J lost 2 bases, and 17 bases lay in between. This CDR3 contains 15 residues. The DNA of the CDR3 is TGTGCCAGCACGGCTACCTGGGAGACGCAAGAGACCCAGTACTTC. Residues: CASTATWETQETQYF.

This rearrangement joins TRBV7-9 to TRBJ1-4; unclear D gene. Germline V gives CDR1 SEHNR, CDR2 FQNEAQ (reference sequence). V dropped 5 bases and J dropped 8 bases, with 9 bases sitting between them. This CDR3 comprises 12 residues. CDR3 sequence reads: CASSPLIEKLFF. Written as DNA, the CDR3 is TGTGCCAGCAGCCCACTAATAGAAAAACTGTTTTTT.